The 3 T cell receptor beta chains in this list originate from one sample, sequenced in a study of blood T cell repertoires in COVID-19. Profiling relied on immunoSEQ multiplex PCR, and the TCRdb table lists in-frame clones only, not all of them. Counted here are some 260,000 clones, roughly four fifths occurring once; the ten biggest clones make up 8.9%. Sequencing was done on a sample of peripheral blood. All receptors come from a man of 80 years or more with acute or convalescent COVID-19.

The gene calls are TRBV5-4 and TRBJ1-6, with D uncertain. The V end lost 4 bases, the J end lost 9 bases, and 11 bases lay between the germline ends. Per the germline V gene, CDR1 is SGHNT and CDR2 is YYREEE (reference sequence). This CDR3 contains 13 residues. The CDR3 region is CASSQGAGSPLHF. The DNA of the CDR3 is TGTGCCAGCAGCCAAGGAGCTGGTTCACCCCTCCACTTT.

This clone is a singleton in its sample. The J gene is TRBJ1-3, the V gene TRBV7-6; 10 bases agree with TRBD1. The CDR3 is 15 amino acids. V shed 5 bases, J shed 8 bases, and the junction held 9 bases outside the gene matches. The germline V gene has CDR1 SGHVS and CDR2 FNYEAQ. CDR3 loop: CASSPRDRGEDTIYF. The CDR3 nucleotides are TGTGCCAGCAGCCCACGGGACAGGGGAGAAGACACCATATATTTT.

About this clone: Relative to the germline gene, one junction end is altered; a read error may explain this. V and J are TRBV12-3 or TRBV12-4 and TRBJ2-1; D is possibly TRBD2 (5 bases). There are 13 residues in the CDR3. CDR3 in DNA: TGTGCCAGCAGCCCGAGCGGTTGGGTATGGTTGATCTTC. It codes for CASSPSGWVWLIF.